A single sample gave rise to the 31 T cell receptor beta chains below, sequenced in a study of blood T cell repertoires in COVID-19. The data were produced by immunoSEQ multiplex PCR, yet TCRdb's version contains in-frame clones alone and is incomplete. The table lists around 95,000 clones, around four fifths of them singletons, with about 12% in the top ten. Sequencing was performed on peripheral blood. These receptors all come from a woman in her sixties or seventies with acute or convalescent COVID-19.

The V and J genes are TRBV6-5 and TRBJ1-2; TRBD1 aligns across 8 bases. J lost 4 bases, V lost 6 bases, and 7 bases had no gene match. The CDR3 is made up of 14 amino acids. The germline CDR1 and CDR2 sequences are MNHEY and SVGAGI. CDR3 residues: CASRRQGTSYGYTF. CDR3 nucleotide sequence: TGTGCCAGCAGACGACAGGGGACCTCCTATGGCTACACCTTC.

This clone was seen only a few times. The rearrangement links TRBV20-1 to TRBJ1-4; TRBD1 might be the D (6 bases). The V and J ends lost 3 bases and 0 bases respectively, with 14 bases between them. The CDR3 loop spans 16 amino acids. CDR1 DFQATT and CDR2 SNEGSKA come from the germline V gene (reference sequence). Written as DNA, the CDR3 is TGCAGTGCTAGTTTGGGACACCAATCAACTAATGAAAAACTGTTTTTT. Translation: CSASLGHQSTNEKLFF.

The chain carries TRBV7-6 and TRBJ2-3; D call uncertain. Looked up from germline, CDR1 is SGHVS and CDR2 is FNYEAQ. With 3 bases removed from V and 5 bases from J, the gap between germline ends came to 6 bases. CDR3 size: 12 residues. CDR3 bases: TGTGCCAGCAGCTTCCCCCAAGATACGCAGTATTTT. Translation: CASSFPQDTQYF.

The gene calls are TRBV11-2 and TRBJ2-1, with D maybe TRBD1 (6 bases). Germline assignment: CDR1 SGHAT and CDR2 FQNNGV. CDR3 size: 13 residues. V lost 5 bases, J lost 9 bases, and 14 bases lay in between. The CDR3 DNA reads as TGTGCCAGCAGCCCTGGGACAATCGGTGAGCAGTTCTTC. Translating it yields CASSPGTIGEQFF.

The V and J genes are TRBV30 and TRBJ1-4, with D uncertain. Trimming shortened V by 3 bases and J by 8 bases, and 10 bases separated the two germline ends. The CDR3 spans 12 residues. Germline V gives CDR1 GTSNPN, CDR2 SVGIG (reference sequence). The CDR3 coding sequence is TGTGCCTGGAGCCCCACGGTAGAAAAACTGTTTTTT. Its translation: CAWSPTVEKLFF. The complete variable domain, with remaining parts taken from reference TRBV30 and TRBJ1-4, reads SQTIHQWPATLVQPVGSPLSLECTVEGTSNPNLYWYRQAAGRGLQLLFYSVGIGQISSEVPQNLSASRPQDRQFILSSKKLLLSDSGFYLCAWSPTVEKLFFGSGTQLSVL.

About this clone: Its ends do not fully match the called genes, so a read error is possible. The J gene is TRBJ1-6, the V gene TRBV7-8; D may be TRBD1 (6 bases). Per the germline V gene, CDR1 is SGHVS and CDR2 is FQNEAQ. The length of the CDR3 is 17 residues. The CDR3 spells CVSSALVGAGYNSPLHF. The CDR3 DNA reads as TGTGTCAGCAGCGCGCTTGTGGGGGCCGGCTATAATTCACCCCTCCACTTT.

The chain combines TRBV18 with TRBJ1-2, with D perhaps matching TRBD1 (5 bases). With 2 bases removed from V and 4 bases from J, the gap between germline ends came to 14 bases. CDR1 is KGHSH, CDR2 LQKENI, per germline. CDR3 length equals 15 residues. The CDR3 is CASSPNRDWGYGYTF. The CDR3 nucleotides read TGTGCCAGCTCACCAAACCGGGACTGGGGCTATGGCTACACCTTC.

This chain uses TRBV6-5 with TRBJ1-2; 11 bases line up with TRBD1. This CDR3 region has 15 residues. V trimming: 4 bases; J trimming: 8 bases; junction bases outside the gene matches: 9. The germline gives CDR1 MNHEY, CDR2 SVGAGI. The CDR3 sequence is CASSSRDRGVGGYTF. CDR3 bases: TGTGCCAGCAGTTCCCGGGACAGGGGGGTGGGCGGCTACACCTTC.

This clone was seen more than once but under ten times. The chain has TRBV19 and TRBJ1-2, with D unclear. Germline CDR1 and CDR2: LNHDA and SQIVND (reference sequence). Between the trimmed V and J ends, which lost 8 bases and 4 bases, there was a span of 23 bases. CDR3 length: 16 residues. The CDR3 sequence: CASEDWDVLGSYGYTF. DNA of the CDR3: TGTGCCAGTGAGGACTGGGATGTACTAGGAAGCTATGGCTACACCTTC.

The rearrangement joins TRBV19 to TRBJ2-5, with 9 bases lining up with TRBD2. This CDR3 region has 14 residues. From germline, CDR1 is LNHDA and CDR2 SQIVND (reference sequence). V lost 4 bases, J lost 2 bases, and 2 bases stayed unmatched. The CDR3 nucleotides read TGTGCCAGTAGTACGGGACTAGCTCAAGAGACCCAGTACTTC. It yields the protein CASSTGLAQETQYF.

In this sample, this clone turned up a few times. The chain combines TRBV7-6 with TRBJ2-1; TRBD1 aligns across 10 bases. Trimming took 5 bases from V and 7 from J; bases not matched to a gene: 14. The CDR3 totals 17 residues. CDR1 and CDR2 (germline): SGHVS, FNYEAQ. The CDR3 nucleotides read TGTGCCAGCAGCGCAAGTACCGGGACAGGGGTAGGGAATGAGCAGTTCTTC. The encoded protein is CASSASTGTGVGNEQFF.

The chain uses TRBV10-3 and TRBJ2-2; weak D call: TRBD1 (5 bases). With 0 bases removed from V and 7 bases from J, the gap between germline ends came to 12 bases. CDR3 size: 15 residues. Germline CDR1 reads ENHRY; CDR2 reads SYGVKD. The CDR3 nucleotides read TGTGCCATCAGTGAGTCTTCAGGGTTATACGGGGAGCTGTTTTTT. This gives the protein CAISESSGLYGELFF.

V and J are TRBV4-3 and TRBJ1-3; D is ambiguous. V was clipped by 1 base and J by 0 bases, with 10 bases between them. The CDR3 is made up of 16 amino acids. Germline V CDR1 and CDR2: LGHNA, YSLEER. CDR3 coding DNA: TGCGCCAGCAGCCAAGGGACTCTCAGCTCTGGAAACACCATATATTTT. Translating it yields CASSQGTLSSGNTIYF.

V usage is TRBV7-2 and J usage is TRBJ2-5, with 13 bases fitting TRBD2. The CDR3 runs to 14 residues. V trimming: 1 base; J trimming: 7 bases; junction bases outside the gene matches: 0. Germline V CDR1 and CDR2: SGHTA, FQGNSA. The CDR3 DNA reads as TGTGCCAGCAGCTTAGGGACTAGCGGGGGGACCCAGTACTTC. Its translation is CASSLGTSGGTQYF.

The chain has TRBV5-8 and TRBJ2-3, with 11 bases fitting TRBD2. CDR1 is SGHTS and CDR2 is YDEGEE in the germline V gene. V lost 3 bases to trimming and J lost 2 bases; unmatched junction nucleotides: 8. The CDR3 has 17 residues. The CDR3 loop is CASSSGSLAGATDTQYF. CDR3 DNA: TGTGCCAGCAGCTCGGGATCACTAGCGGGGGCCACAGATACGCAGTATTTT.

CDR3 in DNA: TGTGCCACCGGACAGAACTCTGGAAACACCATATATTTT. Its translation: CATGQNSGNTIYF. The gene calls are TRBV19 and TRBJ1-3; the D gene is possibly TRBD1 (6 bases). CDR1 is LNHDA and CDR2 is SQIVND in the germline V gene (reference sequence). The CDR3 covers 13 residues. The V and J ends lost 10 bases and 0 bases respectively, with 10 bases between them.

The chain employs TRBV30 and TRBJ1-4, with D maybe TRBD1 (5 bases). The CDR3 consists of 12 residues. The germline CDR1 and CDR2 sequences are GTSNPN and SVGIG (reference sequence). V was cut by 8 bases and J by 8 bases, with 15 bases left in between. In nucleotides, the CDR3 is TGTGCCCGAGGCGGGGGAGGGGAAAAACTGTTTTTT. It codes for CARGGGGEKLFF. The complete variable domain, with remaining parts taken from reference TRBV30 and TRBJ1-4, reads SQTIHQWPATLVQPVGSPLSLECTVEGTSNPNLYWYRQAAGRGLQLLFYSVGIGQISSEVPQNLSASRPQDRQFILSSKKLLLSDSGFYLCARGGGGEKLFFGSGTQLSVL.

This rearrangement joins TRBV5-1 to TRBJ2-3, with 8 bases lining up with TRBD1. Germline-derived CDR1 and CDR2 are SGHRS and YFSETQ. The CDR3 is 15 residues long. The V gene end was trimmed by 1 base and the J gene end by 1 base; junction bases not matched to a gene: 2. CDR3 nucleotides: TGCGCCAGCAGCTTGCAGGGGGCGGGCACAGATACGCAGTATTTT. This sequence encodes CASSLQGAGTDTQYF.

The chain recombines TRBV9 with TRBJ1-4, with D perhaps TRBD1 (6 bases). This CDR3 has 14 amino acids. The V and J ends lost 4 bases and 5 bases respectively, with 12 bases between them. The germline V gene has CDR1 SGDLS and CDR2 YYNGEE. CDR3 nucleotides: TGTGCCAGCAGCATACAGGGTCAGAATGAAAAACTGTTTTTT. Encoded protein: CASSIQGQNEKLFF.

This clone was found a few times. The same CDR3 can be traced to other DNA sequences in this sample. DNA for the CDR3: TGTGCCAGCTCACCGGGCAGGGCGGAGACCCAGTACTTC. Translating gives CASSPGRAETQYF. The chain carries TRBV18 and TRBJ2-5; tentative D call: TRBD1 (5 bases). The CDR3 extends over 13 amino acids. CDR1 and CDR2 from the germline V gene are KGHSH and LQKENI. V lost 3 bases and J 5 bases, leaving 10 bases between the germline ends.

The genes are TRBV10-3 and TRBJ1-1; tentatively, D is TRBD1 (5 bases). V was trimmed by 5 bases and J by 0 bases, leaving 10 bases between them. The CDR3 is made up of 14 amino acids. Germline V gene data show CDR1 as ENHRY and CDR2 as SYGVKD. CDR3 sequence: CAISHDSMNTEAFF. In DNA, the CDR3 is TGTGCCATCAGTCACGACAGCATGAACACTGAAGCTTTCTTT.

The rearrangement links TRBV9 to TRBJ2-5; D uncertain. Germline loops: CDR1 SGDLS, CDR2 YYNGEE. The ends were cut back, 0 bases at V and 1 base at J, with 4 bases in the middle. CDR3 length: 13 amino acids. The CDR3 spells CASSVDTQETQYF. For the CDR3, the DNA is TGTGCCAGCAGCGTAGACACCCAAGAGACCCAGTACTTC.

The CDR3 here is CASSLALGDKPQHF. The CDR3 DNA is TGTGCCAGCAGCTTAGCTTTAGGGGACAAGCCCCAGCATTTT. The V and J genes are TRBV7-2 and TRBJ1-5; possible D gene TRBD1, 6 bases. V was clipped by 0 bases and J by 8 bases, with 11 bases between them. The CDR3 totals 14 residues. CDR1 and CDR2 (germline): SGHTA, FQGNSA. Full variable domain (outside the CDR3, taken from reference TRBV7-2 and TRBJ1-5): GAGVSQSPSNKVTEKGKDVELRCDPISGHTALYWYRQSLGQGLEFLIYFQGNSAPDKSGLPSDRFSAERTGGSVSTLTIQRTQQEDSAVYLCASSLALGDKPQHFGDGTRLSIL.

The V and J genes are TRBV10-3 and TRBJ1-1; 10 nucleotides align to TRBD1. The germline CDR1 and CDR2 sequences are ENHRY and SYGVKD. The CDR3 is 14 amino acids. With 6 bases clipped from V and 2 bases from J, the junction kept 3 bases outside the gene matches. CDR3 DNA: TGTGCCATCAGCGAGACAGGGGGCAACACTGAAGCTTTCTTT. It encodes CAISETGGNTEAFF.

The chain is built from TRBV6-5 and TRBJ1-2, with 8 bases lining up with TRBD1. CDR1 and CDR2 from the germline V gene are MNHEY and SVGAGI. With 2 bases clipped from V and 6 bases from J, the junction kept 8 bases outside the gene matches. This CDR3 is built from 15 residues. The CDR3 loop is CASSYPGQGSDGYTF. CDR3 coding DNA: TGTGCCAGCAGTTACCCCGGACAGGGTAGCGATGGCTACACCTTC.

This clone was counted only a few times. The CDR3 sequence is CASSRTGNTGELFF. The CDR3, as DNA: TGTGCCAGCAGTCGGACAGGGAACACCGGGGAGCTGTTTTTT. This chain connects TRBV7-2 to TRBJ2-2, with 7 positions matching TRBD1. This CDR3 is 14 amino acids long. Germline V gene lookup returns CDR1 SGHTA and CDR2 FQGNSA. Unmatched junction bases numbered 2, after V lost 6 bases and J lost 1 base.

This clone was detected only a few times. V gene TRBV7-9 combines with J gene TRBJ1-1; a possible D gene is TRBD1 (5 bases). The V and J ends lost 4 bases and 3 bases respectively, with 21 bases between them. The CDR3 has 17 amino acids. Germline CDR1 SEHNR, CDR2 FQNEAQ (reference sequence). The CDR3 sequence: CASSSGMGQGGDTEAFF. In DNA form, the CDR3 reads TGTGCCAGCAGCTCAGGAATGGGTCAGGGCGGAGACACTGAAGCTTTCTTT.

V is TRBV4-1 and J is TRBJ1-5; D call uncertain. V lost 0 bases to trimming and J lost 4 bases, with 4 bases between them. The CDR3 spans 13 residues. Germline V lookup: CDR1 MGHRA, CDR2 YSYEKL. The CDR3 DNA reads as TGCGCCAGCAGCCAAGACCAGAATCAGCCCCAGCATTTT. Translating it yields CASSQDQNQPQHF.

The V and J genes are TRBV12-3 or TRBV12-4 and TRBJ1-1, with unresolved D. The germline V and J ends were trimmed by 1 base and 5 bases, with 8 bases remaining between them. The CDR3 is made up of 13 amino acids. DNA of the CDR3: TGTGCCAGCAGTTTAGGGGCAAAGACTGAAGCTTTCTTT. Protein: CASSLGAKTEAFF.

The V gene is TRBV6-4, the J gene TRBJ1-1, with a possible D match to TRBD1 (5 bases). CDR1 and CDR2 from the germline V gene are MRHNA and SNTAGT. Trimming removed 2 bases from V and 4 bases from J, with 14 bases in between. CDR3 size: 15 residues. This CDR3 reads CASSDGIGGATEAFF. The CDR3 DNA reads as TGTGCCAGCAGTGACGGGATCGGTGGGGCCACTGAAGCTTTCTTT.

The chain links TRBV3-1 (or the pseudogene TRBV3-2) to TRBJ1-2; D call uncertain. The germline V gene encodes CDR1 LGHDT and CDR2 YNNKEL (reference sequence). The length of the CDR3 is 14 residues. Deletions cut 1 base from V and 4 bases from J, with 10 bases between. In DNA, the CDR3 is TGTGCCAGCAGCCAAGGCGGGAAGGGCTATGGCTACACCTTC. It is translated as CASSQGGKGYGYTF.